A single sample gave rise to the 27 T cell receptor beta chains below, sequenced in a study of blood T cell repertoires in COVID-19. Some clones are missing from TCRdb's copy, which holds only in-frame ones; the method was immunoSEQ multiplex PCR. The data hold 150,000 or so clones, with around 82% observed a single time. The sample was peripheral blood. The receptors here all came from a human donor with acute or convalescent COVID-19. The donor label of this sample is uncertain.

This clone was observed a few times. The chain carries TRBV7-9 and TRBJ1-1; 7 bases are a match to TRBD1. The CDR3 runs to 15 residues. Germline CDR1 and CDR2: SEHNR and FQNEAQ (reference sequence). The V and J ends lost 3 bases and 0 bases, in that order; junction bases with no gene match: 4. The CDR3 sequence: CASSFPGQLNTEAFF. The CDR3 DNA follows: TGTGCCAGCAGCTTCCCGGGACAGCTGAACACTGAAGCTTTCTTT.

The J gene is TRBJ2-1, the V gene TRBV3-1 (or the pseudogene TRBV3-2), with D possibly matching TRBD2 (7 bases). The germline V gene encodes CDR1 LGHDT and CDR2 YNNKEL (reference sequence). There are 14 residues in the CDR3. The ends were cut back, 4 bases at V and 8 bases at J, with 15 bases in the middle. DNA of the CDR3: TGTGCCAGCAGCCTTCCCCGGGGGGCCCATGAGCAGTTCTTC. Its translation: CASSLPRGAHEQFF.

The chain links TRBV3-1 (or the pseudogene TRBV3-2) to TRBJ1-6; D is possibly TRBD1 (5 bases). The V and J ends lost 3 bases and 5 bases respectively, with 14 bases between them. The CDR3 is 16 residues long. Germline-derived CDR1 and CDR2 are LGHDT and YNNKEL (reference sequence). The CDR3 DNA reads TGTGCCAGCAGCCAGGCGGGGCAGCTTAATAATTCACCCCTCCACTTT. It translates to CASSQAGQLNNSPLHF.

The V and J genes are TRBV7-2 and TRBJ1-2; no clear D gene. With 1 base removed from V and 8 bases from J, the gap between germline ends came to 11 bases. This CDR3 has 13 residues. The V gene's germline CDR1 is SGHTA and CDR2 FQGNSA. CDR3 amino acids: CASSLGAGVGYTF. The CDR3 coding sequence is TGTGCCAGCAGCTTAGGGGCAGGCGTGGGCTACACCTTC. Full variable domain (outside the CDR3, taken from reference TRBV7-2 and TRBJ1-2): GAGVSQSPSNKVTEKGKDVELRCDPISGHTALYWYRQSLGQGLEFLIYFQGNSAPDKSGLPSDRFSAERTGGSVSTLTIQRTQQEDSAVYLCASSLGAGVGYTFGSGTRLTVV.

This chain connects TRBV30 to TRBJ1-2; TRBD1 is a possible D gene (5 bases). V was cut by 3 bases and J by 4 bases, with 15 bases left in between. Germline CDR1 and CDR2: GTSNPN and SVGIG (reference sequence). CDR3 size: 14 residues. CDR3 bases: TGTGCCTGGAGCTTTGGACGGCAGGGCTATGGCTACACCTTC. It yields the protein CAWSFGRQGYGYTF. The full variable domain, its missing parts supplied by reference TRBV30 and TRBJ1-2, is SQTIHQWPATLVQPVGSPLSLECTVEGTSNPNLYWYRQAAGRGLQLLFYSVGIGQISSEVPQNLSASRPQDRQFILSSKKLLLSDSGFYLCAWSFGRQGYGYTFGSGTRLTVV.

For the CDR3, the DNA is TGTGCCAGCAGCCAAGATAGTCCCAGGGGGCGCCGGTATAGCTATGGCTACACCTTC. It specifies CASSQDSPRGRRYSYGYTF. The chain joins TRBV3-1 (or the pseudogene TRBV3-2) to TRBJ1-2, with TRBD1 identical over 8 bases. The CDR3 totals 19 residues. The junction had 16 bases not matched to a gene; V was cut back by 0 bases and J by 4 bases. CDR1 is LGHDT, CDR2 YNNKEL, per germline (reference sequence).

The chain employs TRBV6-5 and TRBJ1-2; D unclear. V shed 2 bases and J shed 6 bases, with 7 bases lying between them. The length of the CDR3 is 12 residues. Germline V gene data show CDR1 as MNHEY and CDR2 as SVGAGI. CDR3 DNA sequence: TGTGCCAGCAGTTACGGCTTCGATGGCTACACCTTC. This gives the protein CASSYGFDGYTF.

Turning to this clone: This specimen includes other DNA sequences encoding the same CDR3. The chain links TRBV7-2 to TRBJ1-5, with 9 bases identical to TRBD1. Germline lookup yields CDR1 SGHTA and CDR2 FQGNSA. The CDR3 runs to 14 residues. With V trimmed by 5 bases and J by 4 bases, 3 bases remained unmatched. The CDR3 here is CASSLGQGNQPQHF. The DNA for the CDR3 is TGTGCCAGCAGCCTGGGACAGGGTAATCAGCCCCAGCATTTT.

This clone turned up a few times. The V gene is TRBV7-3, the J gene TRBJ2-2, with TRBD2 matching 11 bases. V lost 6 bases to trimming and J lost 1 base; unmatched junction nucleotides: 4. Germline assignment: CDR1 SGHTA and CDR2 FQGTGA. The CDR3 is 16 amino acids. The CDR3 DNA follows: TGTGCCAGCAGTCTCGGACTAGCGGGGAACACCGGGGAGCTGTTTTTT. It codes for CASSLGLAGNTGELFF.

This chain links TRBV19 with TRBJ2-3, with 10 bases identical to TRBD2. This CDR3 comprises 13 residues. The V gene end was trimmed by 10 bases and the J gene end by 1 base; junction bases not matched to a gene: 2. Germline CDR1 is LNHDA and CDR2 is SQIVND (reference sequence). CDR3 DNA: TGTGCCACCGGGACTAGCGGCACAGATACGCAGTATTTT. It translates to CATGTSGTDTQYF. Full variable domain (rest looked up from reference TRBV19 and TRBJ2-3): DGGITQSPKYLFRKEGQNVTLSCEQNLNHDAMYWYRQDPGQGLRLIYYSQIVNDFQKGDIAEGYSVSREKKESFPLTVTSAQKNPTAFYLCATGTSGTDTQYFGPGTRLTVL.

A single count supports this clone. The V gene is TRBV9, the J gene TRBJ2-7; 10 bases are shared with TRBD2. In germline, CDR1 is SGDLS, CDR2 YYNGEE. This CDR3 is built from 15 residues. V shed 4 bases and J 6 bases; nucleotides not matched to a gene: 10. The CDR3 DNA reads as TGTGCCAGCAGCACAGCTAGCGGGGGAATTGGCGAGCAGTACTTC. Encoded protein: CASSTASGGIGEQYF.

The chain employs TRBV5-6 and TRBJ1-1; D may be TRBD1 (6 bases). Trimming removed 0 bases at V and 4 bases at J, with 16 bases between. The germline CDR1 and CDR2 sequences are SGHDT and YYEEEE. The CDR3 extends over 16 amino acids. The CDR3 is CASSLAQQGGGTEAFF. CDR3 bases: TGTGCCAGCAGCTTGGCCCAACAGGGCGGAGGCACTGAAGCTTTCTTT.

The rearrangement joins TRBV30 to TRBJ1-1, with D unresolved. The CDR3 loop spans 12 amino acids. Germline CDR1 GTSNPN, CDR2 SVGIG (reference sequence). V lost 4 bases and J 1 base, leaving 7 bases between the germline ends. The CDR3, as DNA: TGTGCCTGGACCCCAGGGAACACTGAAGCTTTCTTT. Amino acid sequence: CAWTPGNTEAFF. The whole variable domain, remainder taken from reference TRBV30 and TRBJ1-1, is SQTIHQWPATLVQPVGSPLSLECTVEGTSNPNLYWYRQAAGRGLQLLFYSVGIGQISSEVPQNLSASRPQDRQFILSSKKLLLSDSGFYLCAWTPGNTEAFFGQGTRLTVV.

CDR3 in DNA: TGTGCCAGCTCCCCCGATCAGGGGCATGAGCAGTTCTTC. Its translation: CASSPDQGHEQFF. V gene TRBV2 combines with J gene TRBJ2-1; maybe TRBD1 (6 bases). V lost 8 bases and J lost 8, with 16 bases in between. The CDR3 length is 13 residues. In germline, CDR1 is SNHLY, CDR2 FYNNEI.

V is TRBV20-1 and J is TRBJ2-7, with D maybe TRBD2 (5 bases). The V gene lost 5 bases and the J gene lost 5 bases, with 10 bases spanning the gap. Germline lookup yields CDR1 DFQATT and CDR2 SNEGSKA (reference sequence). This CDR3 has 11 residues. CDR3 sequence (DNA): TGCAGTGCTTGGACTCAGAACGAGCAGTACTTC. Its protein is CSAWTQNEQYF.

This chain joins TRBV7-2 and TRBJ1-2; a possible D gene is TRBD1 (5 bases). V dropped 5 bases and J dropped 8 bases, with 15 bases sitting between them. This CDR3 contains 13 residues. The germline gives CDR1 SGHTA, CDR2 FQGNSA. CDR3 DNA: TGTGCCAGCAGCCCCCGCGGCGGGGGAGGCTACACCTTC. Translation: CASSPRGGGGYTF.

The chain links TRBV29-1 to TRBJ1-2, with a tentative D call TRBD1 (5 bases). Germline CDR1 and CDR2: SQVTM and ANQGSEA. The V end lost 1 base, the J end lost 4 bases, and 13 bases lay between the germline ends. This CDR3 comprises 14 residues. The DNA for the CDR3 is TGCAGCGTTGAAGGTACAGGTCAACCCTATGGCTACACCTTC. It translates to CSVEGTGQPYGYTF.

The genes are TRBV6-1 and TRBJ1-1; the D is unclear. This CDR3 has 12 residues. CDR1 is MNHNS and CDR2 is SASEGT in the germline V gene. Trimming removed 3 bases at V and 6 bases at J, with 8 bases between. CDR3 nucleotides: TGTGCCAGCAGTGATCGGTATGCTGAAGCTTTCTTT. Translating gives CASSDRYAEAFF.

This clone showed up just once. This sequence joins TRBV2 and TRBJ1-2, with D unclear. Trimming cost V 7 bases and J 4 bases, with 13 bases left between them. The CDR3 is made up of 13 amino acids. Germline V gene data show CDR1 as SNHLY and CDR2 as FYNNEI. CDR3 region: CASMEDARYGYTF. CDR3 in DNA: TGTGCCAGCATGGAGGACGCCCGCTATGGCTACACCTTC.

The chain joins TRBV7-9 to TRBJ1-1, with D perhaps matching TRBD1 (5 bases). CDR1 SEHNR and CDR2 FQNEAQ come from the germline V gene (reference sequence). V shed 4 bases and J shed 1 base, with 10 bases lying between them. This CDR3 has 14 amino acids. As DNA, the CDR3 is TGTGCCAGCAGCTCGCAACAGGAGAACACTGAAGCTTTCTTT. Translating it yields CASSSQQENTEAFF.

This chain uses TRBV30 with TRBJ2-3, with 8 bases matching TRBD1. The CDR3 length is 15 residues. The germline gives CDR1 GTSNPN, CDR2 SVGIG (reference sequence). Trimming cost V 0 bases and J 6 bases; bases outside gene matches: 8. The CDR3 bases are TGTGCCTGGAGTGTAGACAGGGGCTGGCGTGATACGCAGTATTTT. It specifies CAWSVDRGWRDTQYF.

The J gene is TRBJ1-2, the V gene TRBV15; TRBD1 might be the D (6 bases). The V gene lost 1 base and the J gene lost 4 bases, with 16 bases spanning the gap. The CDR3 runs to 16 residues. Per the germline V gene, CDR1 is LNHNV and CDR2 is YYDKDF (reference sequence). Here the CDR3 reads CATSRVITQGPYGYTF. CDR3 in DNA: TGTGCCACCAGCAGAGTTATTACACAGGGACCCTATGGCTACACCTTC.

The chain joins TRBV5-3 to TRBJ1-2; D is perhaps TRBD1 (6 bases). TRBV5-3 counts as an open reading frame of uncertain function. Trimming removed 4 bases at V and 0 bases at J, with 13 bases between. The CDR3 has 15 amino acids. CDR3 sequence reads: CARSLTGQANYGYTF. The CDR3 DNA reads TGTGCCAGAAGCCTCACAGGGCAAGCTAACTATGGCTACACCTTC.

This rearrangement joins TRBV5-8 to TRBJ1-2, with 9 bases that match TRBD1. The germline gives CDR1 SGHTS, CDR2 YDEGEE. V shed 2 bases and J 8 bases; nucleotides not matched to a gene: 7. The CDR3 is made up of 14 amino acids. The CDR3 coding sequence is TGTGCCAGCAGCTTTAAAACAGGGGGCGGAGGCTACACCTTC. Its translation is CASSFKTGGGGYTF. The full variable domain, its missing parts supplied by reference TRBV5-8 and TRBJ1-2, is EAGVTQSPTHLIKTRGQQATLRCSPISGHTSVYWYQQALGLGLQFLLWYDEGEERNRGNFPPRFSGRQFPNYSSELNVNALELEDSALYLCASSFKTGGGGYTFGSGTRLTVV.

The chain joins TRBV3-1 (or the pseudogene TRBV3-2) to TRBJ1-2, with D unresolved. The CDR3 totals 12 residues. The V and J ends lost 4 bases and 2 bases respectively, with 5 bases between them. Germline CDR1 and CDR2: LGHDT and YNNKEL (reference sequence). This CDR3 is CASSLQNYGYTF. The CDR3 nucleotides read TGTGCCAGCAGCCTCCAGAACTATGGCTACACCTTC.

This chain connects TRBV6-2 or TRBV6-3 to TRBJ2-2; D is unresolved. The CDR3 has 14 residues. The V gene lost 5 bases and the J gene lost 5 bases, with 12 bases spanning the gap. Germline V CDR1 and CDR2: MNHEY, SVGEGT. DNA of the CDR3: TGTGCCAGCAGTCCCCCCGCCTATACCGGGGAGCTGTTTTTT. This codes for CASSPPAYTGELFF.

This rearrangement joins TRBV7-3 to TRBJ2-7; 7 nucleotides match TRBD1. From germline, CDR1 is SGHTA and CDR2 FQGTGA. V was pared by 3 bases and J by 7 bases, with 6 bases of the junction left unmatched. This CDR3 is 13 amino acids long. CDR3 region: CASSLGQSVEQYF. DNA for the CDR3: TGTGCCAGCAGCTTGGGACAGTCGGTTGAGCAGTACTTC.